This entry lists 10 T cell receptor beta chains sequenced from one sample in a study of T cells after yellow fever vaccination. MiXCR, run by TCRdb on the 5' RACE reads, gives a single entry per CDR3 protein. The sample includes 250,000 to 300,000 distinct CDR3 sequences, 8.7% seen only once; the top ten take about 3.5%. Material: CD4+ T cells sorted from PBMCs, obtained 5 days after the yellow fever booster vaccination. The receptors derive from a young man who received the YFV17D yellow fever vaccine.

This rearrangement joins TRBV20-1 to TRBJ2-1; D may be TRBD2 (6 bases). CDR1 DFQATT and CDR2 SNEGSKA come from the germline V gene (reference sequence). With 6 bases removed from V and 0 bases from J, the gap between germline ends came to 18 bases. CDR3 length equals 16 residues. CDR3 DNA: TGCAGTGCCGAAGAGGGGCGGGGAGTCTCCTACAATGAGCAGTTCTTC. Translated: CSAEEGRGVSYNEQFF.

This clonotype was counted only a few times. The chain employs TRBV5-4 and TRBJ2-2, with D tentatively TRBD1 (6 bases). Germline V gene sequence: CDR1 SGHNT, CDR2 YYREEE (reference sequence). V was shortened by 0 bases and J by 4 bases, with 7 bases between the two germline ends. The CDR3 spans 14 residues. The CDR3 loop reads CASSLATGTGELFF. Written as DNA, the CDR3 is TGTGCCAGCAGCTTGGCGACAGGCACCGGGGAGCTGTTTTTT.

This chain joins TRBV3-1 and TRBJ2-3; weak D call: TRBD1 (5 bases). The CDR3 sequence is 15 residues long. The V end lost 3 bases, the J end lost 6 bases, and 16 bases lay between the germline ends. Germline V gene sequence: CDR1 LGHDT, CDR2 YNNKEL (reference sequence). The CDR3 spells CASSQTVLHGDTQYF. The CDR3 nucleotides read TGTGCCAGCAGCCAGACAGTTCTTCATGGTGATACGCAGTATTTT.

This chain links TRBV5-1 with TRBJ1-2; 12 bases align to TRBD1. The CDR3 is made up of 17 amino acids. Germline-derived CDR1 and CDR2 are SGHRS and YFSETQ. The trim removed 0 bases at V and 4 bases at J, leaving 7 bases unmatched. CDR3 protein: CASSLDSGTGGFYGYTF. CDR3 bases: TGCGCCAGCAGCTTGGACTCCGGGACAGGGGGCTTCTATGGCTACACCTTC. The full variable domain, rest sourced from reference TRBV5-1 and TRBJ1-2, is KAGVTQTPRYLIKTRGQQVTLSCSPISGHRSVSWYQQTPGQGLQFLFEYFSETQRNKGNFPGRFSGRQFSNSRSEMNVSTLELGDSALYLCASSLDSGTGGFYGYTFGSGTRLTVV.

In this sample, this clonotype turned up a few times. This rearrangement joins TRBV7-9 to TRBJ1-1; 11 bases agree with TRBD1. Germline values: CDR1 SEHNR, CDR2 FQNEAQ (reference sequence). The CDR3 extends over 15 amino acids. Trimming removed 4 bases from V and 1 base from J; junction bases left unmatched: 2. The CDR3 DNA reads as TGTGCCAGCAGCTCCGGGACAGGGGGGAACACTGAAGCTTTCTTT. Its translation: CASSSGTGGNTEAFF.

In its sample, this clonotype was seen many times. V gene TRBV4-3 combines with J gene TRBJ2-2; tentatively, D is TRBD2 (7 bases). Germline V gives CDR1 LGHNA, CDR2 YSLEER. The CDR3 runs to 17 residues. V was cut by 4 bases and J by 7 bases, with 22 bases left in between. The DNA of the CDR3 is TGCGCCAGCAGCCTCCTAGTAGGCGGGGGCGAGGGCGGGGAGCTGTTTTTT. Protein product: CASSLLVGGGEGGELFF.

Only a few counts were recorded for this clonotype. The rearrangement joins TRBV29-1 to TRBJ2-3, with 9 bases lining up with TRBD1. J lost 6 bases, V lost 5 bases, and 9 bases had no gene match. Germline CDR1 and CDR2: SQVTM and ANQGSEA. There are 14 residues in the CDR3. The CDR3 here is CSVRGRTGADTQYF. CDR3 DNA: TGCAGCGTTCGCGGAAGGACAGGGGCGGATACGCAGTATTTT.

The gene calls are TRBV20-1 and TRBJ2-1; no clear D gene. Germline assignment: CDR1 DFQATT and CDR2 SNEGSKA (reference sequence). Trimming took off 3 bases at V and 2 bases at J, with 8 bases between the two ends. The CDR3 spans 13 residues. The CDR3 region has the DNA TGCAGTGCTAGCCGCAACCCCTACAATGAGCAGTTCTTC. This gives the protein CSASRNPYNEQFF.

This clonotype was recorded many times. The chain is built from TRBV7-9 and TRBJ2-5; 9 bases map to TRBD2. The CDR3 runs to 14 residues. Germline V gives CDR1 SEHNR, CDR2 FQNEAQ (reference sequence). DNA of the CDR3: TGTGCTATAACACCGGGACTAGCTCGGGAGACCCAGTACTTC. This translates into CAITPGLARETQYF.

As for this clonotype: The limits of the CDR3 on the DNA are not certain, so only TCRdb's listed CDR3 is given. The V call is TRBV10-2, the J call TRBJ2-5. The CDR3 has 13 amino acids, counting both end residues. Germline-derived CDR1 and CDR2 are WSHSY and SAAADI. This chain's CDR3 is CAYPCGVWETQYF.